Shown below are 8 T cell receptor beta chains from a single sample sequenced in a study of tumor and adjacent non-tumor tissue in lung cancer. The library came from three nested PCR rounds adapted from ARM-PCR protocols. TCRdb independently ran MiXCR on the multiplex PCR reads; one entry per CDR3 protein. The data show approximately 86,000 distinct CDR3 sequences, over 60% seen once. The template was RNA from unsorted bulk tissue. Sequencing was performed on lung tumor tissue. Receptors were obtained from a woman in her thirties or forties with non-small cell lung cancer.

The chain couples TRBV14 to TRBJ2-2; D remains unclear. Trimming shortened V by 5 bases and J by 5 bases, and 12 bases separated the two germline ends. The V gene's germline CDR1 is SGHDN and CDR2 FVKESK. The CDR3 consists of 14 residues. The CDR3 here is CASSSAAETGELFF. CDR3 DNA sequence: TGTGCCAGCAGCTCCGCAGCCGAGACCGGGGAGCTGTTTTTT.

Worth noting for this clonotype: At one end, the junction sequence differs from germline, possibly due to a read error. V usage is TRBV29-1 and J usage is TRBJ2-1; 8 nucleotides align to TRBD2. Germline V gene data show CDR1 as SQVTM and CDR2 as ANQGSEA. This CDR3 is 16 amino acids long. The CDR3 bases are TGCAGCCTTGAAGCCCCCAAGCGGGAGTCCTACAGTGTGCAGTTCTTC. It codes for CSLEAPKRESYSVQFF.

This clonotype was detected only a few times. The V call is TRBV30, the J call TRBJ1-1; possibly TRBD1 for D (5 bases). Germline loops: CDR1 GTSNPN, CDR2 SVGIG (reference sequence). Trimming took 4 bases from V and 3 from J, leaving 6 bases between them. CDR3 size: 11 residues. CDR3: CAWIRDTEAFF. For the CDR3, the DNA is TGTGCCTGGATCAGGGACACTGAAGCTTTCTTT.

On this clonotype itself: Given a much more abundant clone one base away, this may be a read error. The gene calls are TRBV30 and TRBJ2-6; D possibly corresponds to TRBD1 (5 bases). The CDR3 covers 13 residues. The germline V gene encodes CDR1 GTSNPN and CDR2 SVGIG (reference sequence). CDR3 in amino acids: CAWSGPGANVMTF. CDR3 in DNA: TGTGCCTGGAGTGGCCCTGGGGCCAACGTCATGACTTTC.

Turning to this clonotype: A read error is possible here, since a much larger clone lies one base away. This rearrangement joins TRBV7-9 to TRBJ1-6; D gene uncertain. The germline V gene encodes CDR1 SEHNR and CDR2 FQNEAQ (reference sequence). CDR3 length: 16 residues. CDR3 region: CASSLGVGSYNSPFHF. The DNA of the CDR3 is TGTGCCAGCAGCTTAGGCGTTGGCTCCTATAATTCACCCTTCCACTTT.

Worth noting for this clonotype: The CDR3 end shows no conserved phenylalanine or tryptophan, and so a read error is likely. The V gene is TRBV11-2, the J gene TRBJ2-7, with D tentatively TRBD1 (5 bases). This CDR3 has 15 amino acids. The V end lost 7 bases, the J end lost 4 bases, and 20 bases lay between the germline ends. Germline V gene lookup returns CDR1 SGHAT and CDR2 FQNNGV. The CDR3 here is CASNMGIGVQYEQYL. CDR3 bases: TGTGCCAGCAACATGGGGATAGGGGTACAGTACGAGCAGTACTTA.

Points on this clonotype: Just one base apart from a much larger clone, this may be a read error. The chain employs TRBV5-1 and TRBJ2-2; TRBD2 agrees at 10 bases. V trimming: 7 bases; J trimming: 0 bases; junction bases outside the gene matches: 9. Germline assignment: CDR1 SGHRS and CDR2 YFSETQ. The CDR3 spans 17 residues. CDR3 coding DNA: TGCGCCAGCGAGTGGACTAGCGGCTCACCGAACACCGGGGAGCTGTTTTTT. Its protein is CASEWTSGSPNTGELFF.

The chain joins TRBV12-3 or TRBV12-4 to TRBJ2-1; 10 bases are a match to TRBD2. The V gene end was trimmed by 7 bases and the J gene end by 12 bases; junction bases not matched to a gene: 18. The CDR3 has 16 residues. For the CDR3, the DNA is TGTGCCAGCACTCTCGGGCCCCTAGCGGGAGCGTATGGGCAGTTCTTC. Its protein product is CASTLGPLAGAYGQFF.